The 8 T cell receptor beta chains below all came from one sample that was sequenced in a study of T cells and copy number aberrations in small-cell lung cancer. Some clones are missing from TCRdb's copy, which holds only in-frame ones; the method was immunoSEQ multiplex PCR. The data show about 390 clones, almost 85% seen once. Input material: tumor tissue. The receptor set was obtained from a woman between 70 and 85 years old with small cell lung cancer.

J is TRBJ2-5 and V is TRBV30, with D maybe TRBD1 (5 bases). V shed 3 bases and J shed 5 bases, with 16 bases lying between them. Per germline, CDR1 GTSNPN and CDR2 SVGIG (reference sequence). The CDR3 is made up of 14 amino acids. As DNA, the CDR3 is TGTGCCTGGAGAGATTCAGGGTATCGGGAGACCCAGTACTTC. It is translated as CAWRDSGYRETQYF.

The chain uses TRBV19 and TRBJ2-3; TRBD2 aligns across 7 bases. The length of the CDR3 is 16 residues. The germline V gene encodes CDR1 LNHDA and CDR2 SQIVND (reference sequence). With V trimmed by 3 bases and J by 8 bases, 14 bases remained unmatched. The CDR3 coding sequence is TGTGCCAGTAGTATGGGGTGGGGCGGGAGTTTCAGTACGCAGTATTTT. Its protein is CASSMGWGGSFSTQYF. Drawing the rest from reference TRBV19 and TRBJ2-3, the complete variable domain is DGGITQSPKYLFRKEGQNVTLSCEQNLNHDAMYWYRQDPGQGLRLIYYSQIVNDFQKGDIAEGYSVSREKKESFPLTVTSAQKNPTAFYLCASSMGWGGSFSTQYFGPGTRLTVL.

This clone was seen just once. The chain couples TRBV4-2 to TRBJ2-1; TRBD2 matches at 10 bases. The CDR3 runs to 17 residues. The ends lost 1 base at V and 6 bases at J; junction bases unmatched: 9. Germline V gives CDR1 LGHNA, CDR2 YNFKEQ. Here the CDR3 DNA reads TGTGCCAGCAGCCAAGCAGGGCCTAGCGGGAGACCCAATGAGCAGTTCTTC. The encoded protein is CASSQAGPSGRPNEQFF.

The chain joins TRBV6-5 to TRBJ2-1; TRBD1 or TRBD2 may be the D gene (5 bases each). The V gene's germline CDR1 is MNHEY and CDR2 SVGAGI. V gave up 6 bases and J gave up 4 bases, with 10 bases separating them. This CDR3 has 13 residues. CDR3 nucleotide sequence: TGTGCCAGCAGGTTGGGGGTTTACAATGAGCAGTTCTTC. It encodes CASRLGVYNEQFF.

The CDR3 DNA sequence: TGTGCCAGCAGCTTAGATGGGGGGGCGAACACCGGGGAGCTGTTTTTT. Protein: CASSLDGGANTGELFF. The chain uses TRBV7-2 and TRBJ2-2; 7 nucleotides align to TRBD2. Per germline, CDR1 SGHTA and CDR2 FQGNSA. V lost 1 base to trimming and J lost 0 bases; unmatched junction nucleotides: 2. The CDR3 extends over 16 amino acids. Combining the CDR3 with reference TRBV7-2 and TRBJ2-2 gives the whole variable domain GAGVSQSPSNKVTEKGKDVELRCDPISGHTALYWYRQSLGQGLEFLIYFQGNSAPDKSGLPSDRFSAERTGGSVSTLTIQRTQQEDSAVYLCASSLDGGANTGELFFGEGSRLTVL.

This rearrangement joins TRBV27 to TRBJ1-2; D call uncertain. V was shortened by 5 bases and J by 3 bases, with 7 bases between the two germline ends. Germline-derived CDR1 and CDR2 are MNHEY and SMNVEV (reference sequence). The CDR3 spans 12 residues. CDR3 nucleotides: TGTGCCAGCAGTCTTCCTCACTATGGCTACACCTTC. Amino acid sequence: CASSLPHYGYTF.

In nucleotides, the CDR3 is TGTGCCAGCAGCGTAGGAACTGCATATGGCTACACCTTC. It yields the protein CASSVGTAYGYTF. This chain connects TRBV9 to TRBJ1-2; unclear D gene. Germline-derived CDR1 and CDR2 are SGDLS and YYNGEE. This CDR3 is built from 13 residues. The V end lost 0 bases, the J end lost 5 bases, and 8 bases lay between the germline ends.

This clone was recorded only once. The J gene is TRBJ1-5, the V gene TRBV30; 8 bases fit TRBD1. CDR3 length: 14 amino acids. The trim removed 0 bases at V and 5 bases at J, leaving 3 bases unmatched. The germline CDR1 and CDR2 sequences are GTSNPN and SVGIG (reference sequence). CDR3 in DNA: TGTGCCTGGAGTGTTGGACAGGGCTATCAGCCCCAGCATTTT. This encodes CAWSVGQGYQPQHF.